Sequencing of this T cell receptor (beta chain) was carried out in a study of cytomegalovirus exposure and HLA in healthy donors. Study-level points and caveats: Excluded: some indistinguishable V segments such as TRBV6-2 and TRBV6-3. Researchers catalogued roughly 150 TCR beta chains as cytomegalovirus-associated. For TCR beta chains, V- and J-gene trimming was later linked to a missense DCLRE1C variant. Later findings reportedly placed an Asian-associated ancestry cluster below the approximately 630-donor mean for N-insertions.

This clone turned up a few times. The antigen is undetermined. Trimming took 2 bases from V and 5 from J; bases not matched to a gene: 6. Germline V gene lookup returns CDR1 SEHNR and CDR2 FQNEAQ (reference sequence). The CDR3 has 15 residues. Vbeta (60) and Jbeta (13) primers were used in the PCR. Measured with immunoSEQ multiplex PCR; TCRdb has only the in-frame clones, and not every one. The sample shows approximately 59,000 clones, around 62% of them seen only once. This receptor was taken from a man aged 35 to 55 in good health and CMV-seropositive. V gene TRBV7-9 combines with J gene TRBJ2-1; 7 nucleotides line up with TRBD2. The sequenced sample was PBMCs. Written as DNA, the CDR3 is TGTGCCAGCAGCTTAAGGCGGGAGAAAAACAATGAGCAGTTCTTC. Protein product: CASSLRREKNNEQFF.